This T cell receptor (beta chain) derives from a study of blood T cells in healthy people across ages. Primed by a sample-barcoded 5' primer and a J-beta primer mix, a second PCR proceeded for roughly 6 to 12 cycles. Using its own MiXCR run on the 5' RACE reads, TCRdb lists one record per CDR3 protein. In the table there are about 940,000 distinct CDR3 sequences, around 46% of which are singletons. The CDR3 length is 12 residues. Germline lookup yields CDR1 MNHEY and CDR2 SVGEGT. V dropped 7 bases and J dropped 9 bases, with 13 bases sitting between them. The rearrangement uses TRBV6-2 or TRBV6-3 and TRBJ2-1, with a tentative D call TRBD2 (5 bases). Sequencing used blood. The clonotype comes from a man aged 25-45 years in good health. The CDR3 loop is CASTRRGSEQFF. The CDR3, as DNA: TGTGCCAGCACACGAAGAGGGAGTGAGCAGTTCTTC.